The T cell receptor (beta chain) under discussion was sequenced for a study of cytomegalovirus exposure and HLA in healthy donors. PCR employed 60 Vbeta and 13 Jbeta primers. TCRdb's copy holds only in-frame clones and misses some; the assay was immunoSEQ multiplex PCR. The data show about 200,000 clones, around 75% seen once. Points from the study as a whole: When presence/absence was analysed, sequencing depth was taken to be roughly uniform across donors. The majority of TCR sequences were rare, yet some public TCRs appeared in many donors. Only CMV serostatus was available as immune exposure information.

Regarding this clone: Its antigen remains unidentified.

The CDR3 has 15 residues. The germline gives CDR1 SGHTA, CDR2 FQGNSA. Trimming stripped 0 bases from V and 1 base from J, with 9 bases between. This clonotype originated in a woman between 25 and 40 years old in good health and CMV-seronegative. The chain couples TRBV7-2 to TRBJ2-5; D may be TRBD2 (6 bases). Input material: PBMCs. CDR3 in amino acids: CASSLAGTAQETQYF. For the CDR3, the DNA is TGTGCCAGCAGCTTAGCGGGGACTGCCCAAGAGACCCAGTACTTC.